Presented here are 28 T cell receptor beta chains from one specimen sequenced in a study of response to subunit inactivated influenza vaccine. TCRdb itself ran the RT-PCR reads through MiXCR, one entry per CDR3 protein. The sample lists 600,000 to 700,000 distinct CDR3 sequences, approximately 15% occurring once. The input for sequencing was PBMCs from blood, taken approximately 15 days before vaccination. The source is a man aged 50-59 years who received an inactivated influenza vaccine.

This clonotype was seen a few times. The chain has TRBV2 and TRBJ2-5, with D possibly being TRBD1 (5 bases). Germline CDR1 is SNHLY and CDR2 is FYNNEI. This CDR3 is 15 amino acids long. V lost 6 bases and J 0 bases, leaving 14 bases between the germline ends. CDR3 sequence: CASSQGAQYQETQYF. The CDR3 DNA reads as TGTGCCAGCAGCCAAGGGGCACAGTACCAAGAGACCCAGTACTTC.

This chain uses TRBV7-8 with TRBJ2-3; D may be TRBD2 (6 bases). V dropped 2 bases and J dropped 0 bases, with 9 bases sitting between them. Germline CDR1 reads SGHVS; CDR2 reads FQNEAQ. This CDR3 contains 15 residues. The DNA for the CDR3 is TGTGCCAGCAGCTTACGGGAGATTAGCACAGATACGCAGTATTTT. Amino acid sequence: CASSLREISTDTQYF.

V is TRBV7-2 and J is TRBJ2-2, with D possibly matching TRBD2 (6 bases). Germline-derived CDR1 and CDR2 are SGHTA and FQGNSA. V dropped 5 bases and J dropped 7 bases, with 14 bases sitting between them. CDR3 size: 14 residues. The CDR3 nucleotides read TGTGCCAGCAGCCCGACTAGTGGAGTCGGGGAGCTGTTTTTT. Protein: CASSPTSGVGELFF.

This clonotype was picked up a small number of times. The rearrangement joins TRBV12-3 or TRBV12-4 to TRBJ1-1, with 8 positions matching TRBD1. The CDR3 covers 14 residues. V lost 5 bases and J lost 6; bases outside the gene matches: 8. The DNA for the CDR3 is TGTGCCAGCAGTCTCTACAGGGGGGACCCTGAAGCTTTCTTT. Its protein is CASSLYRGDPEAFF.

This clonotype was seen ten or more times. The CDR3 reads CASSLWGLAGGQYEQFF. CDR3 DNA: TGTGCCAGCAGCTTATGGGGACTAGCGGGGGGGCAGTATGAGCAGTTCTTC. The rearrangement uses TRBV7-8 and TRBJ2-1, with 16 bases matching TRBD2. Germline lookup yields CDR1 SGHVS and CDR2 FQNEAQ. Germline trimming cut 2 bases from V and 8 bases from J; bases unmatched to any gene: 6. The CDR3 is 17 amino acids.

This clonotype showed up many times. The chain links TRBV4-3 to TRBJ2-5, with 9 bases matching TRBD1. CDR1 is LGHNA, CDR2 YSLEER, per germline. With 3 bases clipped from V and 5 bases from J, the junction kept 4 bases outside the gene matches. The CDR3 consists of 14 residues. This CDR3 reads CASSQGQGGETQYF. The DNA for the CDR3 is TGCGCCAGCAGCCAGGGACAGGGTGGGGAGACCCAGTACTTC.

The chain carries TRBV2 and TRBJ2-1; D unresolved. Germline CDR1 reads SNHLY; CDR2 reads FYNNEI. Trimming stripped 6 bases from V and 9 bases from J, with 9 bases between. The CDR3 has 11 residues. The CDR3 DNA reads TGTGCCAGCAGCCAGTCGGGTGAGCAGTTCTTC. Residues: CASSQSGEQFF.

This sequence joins TRBV7-9 and TRBJ2-7, with D unresolved. Germline V gene lookup returns CDR1 SEHNR and CDR2 FQNEAQ (reference sequence). The V end was cut by 4 bases, the J end by 0 bases, with 7 bases between. This CDR3 has 13 residues. The DNA of the CDR3 is TGTGCCAGCAGCTCATGGCCCTCCTACGAGCAGTACTTC. It is translated as CASSSWPSYEQYF.

This clonotype has a handful of counts. One end of the junction is discordant with germline, which a read error may explain. The V call is TRBV7-7, the J call TRBJ2-3; TRBD1 matches 7 bases. CDR1 and CDR2 (germline): SSHAT, FNYEAQ (reference sequence). The CDR3 length is 13 residues. CDR3 coding DNA: TGTGCTAGCAGCCTGACAGGGAAGGATACGCAGTATTTT. Its translation: CASSLTGKDTQYF.

This clonotype was seen repeatedly, ten times or more. The rearrangement uses TRBV4-3 and TRBJ2-1; 8 bases map to TRBD2. Germline CDR1 and CDR2: LGHNA and YSLEER. The CDR3 covers 20 residues. V dropped 2 bases and J dropped 3; count of bases not matched to a gene: 18. The DNA for the CDR3 is TGCGCCAGCAGCCAAAGTTTCGTAAGGCGAGCGGGGGACCTCTACAATGAGCAGTTCTTC. Translated: CASSQSFVRRAGDLYNEQFF.

This clonotype was recorded at least ten times. The rearrangement links TRBV12-3 or TRBV12-4 to TRBJ1-2; unclear D gene. The CDR3 loop spans 13 amino acids. The ends were cut back, 3 bases at V and 2 bases at J, with 7 bases in the middle. This CDR3 reads CASSFGRNYGYTF. The DNA of the CDR3 is TGTGCCAGCAGTTTTGGCAGGAACTATGGCTACACCTTC.

This clonotype was seen only a few times. The chain carries TRBV10-3 and TRBJ1-1; TRBD1 matches at 11 bases. The germline CDR1 and CDR2 sequences are ENHRY and SYGVKD. CDR3 size: 17 residues. Trimming cost V 3 bases and J 9 bases; bases outside gene matches: 15. For the CDR3, the DNA is TGTGCCATCAGTGATCCGGGACAGGGGGTCGGTAAAGGTCAAGCTTTCTTT. Its protein product is CAISDPGQGVGKGQAFF.

The gene calls are TRBV7-2 and TRBJ2-1, with TRBD2 identical over 9 bases. CDR1 is SGHTA and CDR2 is FQGNSA in the germline V gene. This CDR3 is 16 amino acids long. V shed 5 bases, J shed 4 bases, and the junction held 9 bases outside the gene matches. This chain's CDR3 is CASSRNPGLAYNEQFF. For the CDR3, the DNA is TGTGCCAGCAGCCGCAACCCGGGACTAGCATACAATGAGCAGTTCTTC.

In this sample, this clonotype turned up many times. The J gene is TRBJ2-5, the V gene TRBV7-3; D is undetermined. From germline, CDR1 is SGHTA and CDR2 FQGTGA. Trimming took off 5 bases at V and 0 bases at J, with 7 bases between the two ends. This CDR3 has 13 residues. The CDR3, as DNA: TGTGCCAGCAGCCGCGGTTACCAAGAGACCCAGTACTTC. Its translation is CASSRGYQETQYF.

This chain joins TRBV2 and TRBJ2-7; 9 bases agree with TRBD2. The CDR3 runs to 14 residues. In germline, CDR1 is SNHLY, CDR2 FYNNEI. The V segment lost 4 bases and the J segment 9 bases; nucleotides outside the gene matches: 10. CDR3 sequence: CASSAGTSLNVQYF. The CDR3 DNA reads as TGTGCCAGCAGTGCGGGGACTAGCCTCAACGTGCAGTACTTC.

This rearrangement joins TRBV5-1 to TRBJ2-2, with D perhaps matching TRBD1 (5 bases). Trimming shortened V by 4 bases and J by 4 bases, and 14 bases separated the two germline ends. Germline V gene data show CDR1 as SGHRS and CDR2 as YFSETQ. CDR3 length equals 15 residues. The CDR3 protein is CASSPTQGSTGELFF. The CDR3 coding sequence is TGCGCCAGCAGCCCCACTCAGGGATCCACCGGGGAGCTGTTTTTT.

Only a few counts were recorded for this clonotype. The chain recombines TRBV24-1 with TRBJ1-5; no firm D call. V was cut by 8 bases and J by 3 bases, with 13 bases left in between. The length of the CDR3 is 14 residues. Germline V gives CDR1 KGHDR, CDR2 SFDVKD. CDR3 sequence reads: CATNAGLHNQPQHF. The CDR3 nucleotides read TGTGCCACCAATGCCGGGCTCCACAATCAGCCCCAGCATTTT.

This clonotype was seen a handful of times. The chain couples TRBV5-6 to TRBJ2-1, with D unclear. The germline CDR1 and CDR2 sequences are SGHDT and YYEEEE. V lost 2 bases and J 7 bases, leaving 10 bases between the germline ends. The CDR3 is made up of 13 amino acids. Written as DNA, the CDR3 is TGTGCCAGCAGCTTCGCCGGGCTAAATGAGCAGTTCTTC. It is translated as CASSFAGLNEQFF.

V is TRBV6-2 or TRBV6-3 and J is TRBJ2-1; 7 bases agree with TRBD2. The trim removed 7 bases at V and 0 bases at J, leaving 6 bases unmatched. The CDR3 has 15 residues. Germline CDR1 and CDR2: MNHEY and SVGEGT. CDR3 bases: TGTGCCAGCATTGGCGGGGGAGTCTCCTACAATGAGCAGTTCTTC. Its translation: CASIGGGVSYNEQFF.

The gene calls are TRBV4-1 and TRBJ2-1; 7 bases are a match to TRBD1. With V trimmed by 5 bases and J by 10 bases, 8 bases remained unmatched. The CDR3 loop spans 13 amino acids. Germline V gives CDR1 MGHRA, CDR2 YSYEKL. CDR3 loop: CASSKGQDREQFF. The CDR3 DNA reads TGCGCCAGCAGCAAAGGACAGGATAGGGAGCAGTTCTTC.

This rearrangement joins TRBV4-1 to TRBJ2-7, with TRBD1 matching 8 bases. Unmatched junction bases numbered 8, after V lost 5 bases and J lost 5 bases. Germline V gene data show CDR1 as MGHRA and CDR2 as YSYEKL. The CDR3 is 14 residues long. This chain's CDR3 is CASSYRQGAHEQYF. The CDR3 DNA reads as TGCGCCAGCAGCTACAGGCAGGGGGCCCACGAGCAGTACTTC.

V is TRBV25-1 and J is TRBJ1-2; D is unresolved. Germline V CDR1 and CDR2: MGHDK, SYGVNS. The CDR3 is 16 residues long. V shed 5 bases and J shed 6 bases, with 22 bases lying between them. The CDR3 nucleotides are TGTGCCAGCAGTCCCCTGGGGTGGTCTTCGTTTCATGGCTACACCTTC. It is translated as CASSPLGWSSFHGYTF.

Only a few counts were recorded for this clonotype. The chain uses TRBV29-1 and TRBJ1-2; TRBD1 matches 10 bases. Unmatched junction bases numbered 4, after V lost 6 bases and J lost 3 bases. CDR1 SQVTM and CDR2 ANQGSEA come from the germline V gene. The CDR3 is 13 residues long. CDR3 in amino acids: CSVGQGLDYGYTF. The CDR3 nucleotides are TGCAGCGTGGGACAGGGGTTGGACTATGGCTACACCTTC.

The gene calls are TRBV12-3 or TRBV12-4 and TRBJ1-5; no definite D call. The CDR3 is made up of 14 amino acids. V was clipped by 2 bases and J by 0 bases, with 5 bases between them. In DNA form, the CDR3 reads TGTGCCAGCAGTTTACAGGATAGCAATCAGCCCCAGCATTTT. The encoded protein is CASSLQDSNQPQHF.

This chain connects TRBV3-1 to TRBJ2-2; D call uncertain. V lost 1 base, J lost 6 bases, and 12 bases lay in between. The germline V gene has CDR1 LGHDT and CDR2 YNNKEL (reference sequence). This CDR3 contains 15 residues. DNA for the CDR3: TGTGCCAGCAGCCAAGGGCAGTTGACCGCCGGGGAGCTGTTTTTT. Translating it yields CASSQGQLTAGELFF.

The V gene is TRBV11-1, the J gene TRBJ2-1, with D maybe TRBD1 (6 bases). The CDR3 has 18 amino acids. In germline, CDR1 is SGHAT, CDR2 FQDESV (reference sequence). V lost 0 bases, J lost 0 bases, and 15 bases lay in between. Written as DNA, the CDR3 is TGTGCCAGCAGCTTAGCCCCGACAGGCTATTACTCCTACAATGAGCAGTTCTTC. Translated, it gives CASSLAPTGYYSYNEQFF.

This clonotype has only a few counts. The CDR3 DNA reads TGTGCCAGCAGACCCGACCCCACGACAGGGGGCCTCTATGGCTACACCTTC. Residues: CASRPDPTTGGLYGYTF. This sequence joins TRBV6-2 or TRBV6-3 and TRBJ1-2, with 10 bases lining up with TRBD1. CDR1 is MNHEY, CDR2 SVGEGT, per germline. V shed 6 bases and J 4 bases; nucleotides not matched to a gene: 14. The CDR3 totals 17 residues.

This rearrangement joins TRBV11-3 to TRBJ2-5, with D possibly called TRBD1 or TRBD2 (5 bases each). V was clipped by 5 bases and J by 5 bases, with 18 bases between them. CDR1 and CDR2 (germline): SGHNT, YENEEA. The CDR3 loop spans 15 amino acids. CDR3 protein: CASSLTWGGGETQYF. The DNA of the CDR3 is TGTGCCAGCAGCCTTACTTGGGGCGGAGGCGAGACCCAGTACTTC.